This T cell receptor beta chain was obtained from a study of response to subunit inactivated influenza vaccine. Whole-study results and caveats: It was suggested by the authors that few new T cells are recruited by each seasonal influenza vaccination.

This clonotype turned up a few times. The antigen is undetermined. TCRdb itself ran the RT-PCR reads through MiXCR, one entry per CDR3 protein. The sample comprises 590,000 or so distinct CDR3 sequences, approximately 15% of which are singletons, and approximately 7.6% rests with the top ten. This CDR3 is 15 amino acids long. Trimming pared 3 bases from V and 5 bases from J, leaving 13 bases between. CDR1 is SEHNR, CDR2 FQNEAQ, per germline (reference sequence). The V and J genes are TRBV7-9 and TRBJ2-2, with TRBD1 as a possible D gene (6 bases). The clonotype comes from a man aged 50-59 years who received an inactivated influenza vaccine. The source was PBMCs from blood, collected 14 to 15 days before vaccination. As DNA, the CDR3 is TGTGCCAGCAGCTTCATGGGGGCGCAAACCGGGGAGCTGTTTTTT. It translates to CASSFMGAQTGELFF.